This entry lists 21 T cell receptor beta chains sequenced from one sample in a study of response to subunit inactivated influenza vaccine. TCRdb independently ran MiXCR on the RT-PCR reads; one entry per CDR3 protein. The sample has roughly 570,000 distinct CDR3 sequences, roughly 13% seen once. The specimen comprised PBMCs from blood, sampled about 6 weeks after vaccination. The receptors originated from a man aged 50 to 59 who received an inactivated influenza vaccine.

This clonotype was counted between two and nine times. This chain uses TRBV20-1 with TRBJ2-7; 13 positions agree with TRBD2. V gave up 4 bases and J gave up 6 bases; unmatched junction bases: 18. Per the germline V gene, CDR1 is DFQATT and CDR2 is SNEGSKA (reference sequence). The CDR3 runs to 18 residues. For the CDR3, the DNA is TGCAGTGCTACCCTCGGGACTCTTGGACTAGCGGGAGTTCGCGAGCAGTACTTC. Translated, it gives CSATLGTLGLAGVREQYF.

This clonotype was counted between two and nine times. The V and J genes are TRBV6-2 or TRBV6-3 and TRBJ1-5; D is possibly TRBD1 (6 bases). This CDR3 spans 16 amino acids. The V gene's germline CDR1 is MNHEY and CDR2 SVGEGT. V dropped 5 bases and J dropped 2 bases, with 16 bases sitting between them. The CDR3 region is CASSKNIQGGNQPQHF. CDR3 DNA sequence: TGTGCCAGCAGTAAAAATATACAGGGAGGCAATCAGCCCCAGCATTTT.

The chain recombines TRBV20-1 with TRBJ2-7; 9 nucleotides match TRBD1. V trimming: 0 bases; J trimming: 1 base; junction bases outside the gene matches: 4. The CDR3 consists of 15 residues. Looked up from germline, CDR1 is DFQATT and CDR2 is SNEGSKA (reference sequence). The chain's CDR3 is CSARDSGTGSYEQYF. In nucleotides, the CDR3 is TGCAGTGCTAGAGACTCCGGGACAGGGTCCTACGAGCAGTACTTC.

This clonotype was seen more than once but under ten times. The gene calls are TRBV12-3 or TRBV12-4 and TRBJ2-1, with TRBD1 matching over 10 bases. The CDR3 runs 16 residues. V shed 6 bases and J 2 bases; nucleotides not matched to a gene: 7. The CDR3, as DNA: TGTGCCAGCAGCGGACAGGGGGACCTTCCCTACAATGAGCAGTTCTTC. As protein: CASSGQGDLPYNEQFF.

This clonotype has ten or more counts. This chain uses TRBV20-1 with TRBJ2-5, with 7 positions matching TRBD1. J was trimmed by 3 bases and V by 4 bases; bases with no gene match: 14. Germline-derived CDR1 and CDR2 are DFQATT and SNEGSKA (reference sequence). The CDR3 extends over 16 amino acids. The DNA for the CDR3 is TGCAGTGCTATGGTCGTGTGGGAAGACAGGGAAGAGACCCAGTACTTC. Protein product: CSAMVVWEDREETQYF.

This chain uses TRBV20-1 with TRBJ2-1; 7 nucleotides agree with TRBD2. The CDR3 contains 14 residues. CDR1 is DFQATT, CDR2 SNEGSKA, per germline (reference sequence). The CDR3 sequence: CSGRDGGNFGEQFF. The CDR3 DNA reads as TGCAGCGGACGGGACGGGGGGAACTTTGGTGAGCAGTTCTTC.

This clonotype was seen a handful of times. The junction does not match germline at one end; this may be a read error. The chain couples TRBV27 to TRBJ1-5; perhaps TRBD1 as D (5 bases). From germline, CDR1 is MNHEY and CDR2 SMNVEV (reference sequence). This CDR3 is 14 amino acids long. Here the CDR3 DNA reads TGTGCCAGCAGTTTGACAGCAAGGAATCGGCCCCAGCATTTT. Translated: CASSLTARNRPQHF.

This clonotype has just a few counts. The rearrangement uses TRBV6-2 or TRBV6-3 and TRBJ2-6; TRBD1 matches at 10 bases. Germline V CDR1 and CDR2: MNHEY, SVGEGT. J gave up 3 bases and V 0 bases, and 8 bases lay outside the gene matches. The CDR3 has 19 residues. CDR3: CASSYSRGTGEIGANVLTF. In nucleotides, the CDR3 is TGTGCCAGCAGTTACTCACGGGGGACAGGGGAAATTGGGGCCAACGTCCTGACTTTC.

This clonotype has ten or more counts. The J gene is TRBJ1-4, the V gene TRBV20-1; D is uncertain. The V gene's germline CDR1 is DFQATT and CDR2 SNEGSKA (reference sequence). The germline V and J ends were trimmed by 6 bases and 0 bases, with 11 bases remaining between them. The length of the CDR3 is 14 residues. In DNA form, the CDR3 reads TGCAGTGCGACCGACGGCTCAACTAATGAAAAACTGTTTTTT. It encodes CSATDGSTNEKLFF.

The chain has TRBV20-1 and TRBJ2-5; 12 bases agree with TRBD2. Unmatched junction bases numbered 9, after V lost 3 bases and J lost 4 bases. Germline loops: CDR1 DFQATT, CDR2 SNEGSKA (reference sequence). This CDR3 has 16 residues. The CDR3 is CSASPPSGGARETQYF. Here the CDR3 DNA reads TGCAGTGCTAGCCCCCCTAGCGGGGGGGCAAGAGAGACCCAGTACTTC.

This clonotype was counted many times. CDR3 residues: CASSWGRYEQYF. Here the CDR3 DNA reads TGCGCCAGCAGCTGGGGACGGTACGAGCAGTACTTC. The chain uses TRBV5-1 and TRBJ2-7; D tentatively reads TRBD1 or TRBD2 (5 bases each). V shed 3 bases and J shed 4 bases, with 8 bases lying between them. Germline assignment: CDR1 SGHRS and CDR2 YFSETQ. This CDR3 is 12 amino acids long. The variable domain in full, with the rest retrieved from reference TRBV5-1 and TRBJ2-7, is KAGVTQTPRYLIKTRGQQVTLSCSPISGHRSVSWYQQTPGQGLQFLFEYFSETQRNKGNFPGRFSGRQFSNSRSEMNVSTLELGDSALYLCASSWGRYEQYFGPGTRLTVT.

The count of this clonotype is one. V gene TRBV4-1 combines with J gene TRBJ2-7; 8 bases map to TRBD2. Germline V gene sequence: CDR1 MGHRA, CDR2 YSYEKL. The CDR3 totals 18 residues. The trim removed 0 bases at V and 4 bases at J, leaving 14 bases unmatched. As DNA, the CDR3 is TGCGCCAGCAGCCAAGATCCGTTTGCTACTAGCGGAGGTTACGAGCAGTACTTC. Translated: CASSQDPFATSGGYEQYF.

The table lists this clonotype with many counts. V and J are TRBV6-2 or TRBV6-3 and TRBJ1-1; 7 bases match TRBD1. Trimming removed 6 bases from V and 4 bases from J; junction bases left unmatched: 14. Germline CDR1 reads MNHEY; CDR2 reads SVGEGT. The CDR3 consists of 16 residues. As DNA, the CDR3 is TGTGCCAGCAGCCACCGCAACACAGGGGCCCTCACTGAAGCTTTCTTT. Residues: CASSHRNTGALTEAFF.

The chain carries TRBV12-3 or TRBV12-4 and TRBJ2-6; the match to TRBD1 covers 7 bases. V lost 6 bases to trimming and J lost 6 bases; unmatched junction nucleotides: 8. The CDR3 extends over 15 amino acids. For the CDR3, the DNA is TGTGCCAGCAGCCACAGGGGAATGGCGGCCAACGTCCTGACTTTC. Translating it yields CASSHRGMAANVLTF.

In this sample, this clonotype turned up a few times. The chain links TRBV4-3 to TRBJ2-5; D unclear. This CDR3 contains 15 residues. Trimming pared 6 bases from V and 0 bases from J, leaving 14 bases between. The germline V gene encodes CDR1 LGHNA and CDR2 YSLEER. CDR3 bases: TGCGCCAGCAGTCTGACGACAACTAACCAAGAGACCCAGTACTTC. As protein: CASSLTTTNQETQYF.

This clonotype appeared many times. The chain employs TRBV20-1 and TRBJ2-3; TRBD2 might be the D (7 bases). V was clipped by 0 bases and J by 7 bases, with 14 bases between them. The germline V gene has CDR1 DFQATT and CDR2 SNEGSKA (reference sequence). This CDR3 has 14 amino acids. CDR3 coding DNA: TGCAGTGCTAGAGATCCGAGGGGGGGGAATACGCAGTATTTT. Translation: CSARDPRGGNTQYF.

The chain employs TRBV20-1 and TRBJ2-7, with 14 bases that match TRBD2. V shed 3 bases, J shed 3 bases, and the junction held 4 bases outside the gene matches. Germline values: CDR1 DFQATT, CDR2 SNEGSKA (reference sequence). The CDR3 runs to 15 residues. CDR3 nucleotides: TGCAGTGCTAGTGCCGGGACTAGCGGGAGCTACGAGCAGTACTTC. Protein sequence: CSASAGTSGSYEQYF.

This clonotype was counted between two and nine times. V gene TRBV6-5 combines with J gene TRBJ2-7; D is perhaps TRBD2 (7 bases). Germline V gene lookup returns CDR1 MNHEY and CDR2 SVGAGI. The CDR3 spans 16 residues. V was cut by 2 bases and J by 2 bases, with 16 bases left in between. The DNA for the CDR3 is TGTGCCAGCAGTTACGGGGGGGCAGGGAACCCCTACGAGCAGTACTTC. Protein product: CASSYGGAGNPYEQYF.

This clonotype was seen many times. The gene calls are TRBV5-1 and TRBJ2-3; 8 bases align to TRBD1. Germline V gene sequence: CDR1 SGHRS, CDR2 YFSETQ. J lost 0 bases, V lost 2 bases, and 5 bases had no gene match. This CDR3 is 16 amino acids long. This chain's CDR3 is CASSFNQGASTDTQYF. CDR3 DNA sequence: TGCGCCAGCAGCTTCAACCAGGGGGCAAGCACAGATACGCAGTATTTT.

As to this clonotype: The junction does not match germline at one end; this may be a read error. This chain links TRBV20-1 with TRBJ2-1; D possibly corresponds to TRBD2 (6 bases). In germline, CDR1 is DFQATT, CDR2 SNEGSKA (reference sequence). The CDR3 runs to 17 residues. The CDR3 loop is CSAKGRRGPRSYNEQFF. The CDR3 DNA reads TGCAGCGCTAAAGGGAGGCGTGGGCCACGCTCCTACAATGAGCAGTTCTTC.

At least ten counts were recorded for this clonotype. The rearrangement joins TRBV7-2 to TRBJ2-5; 7 bases are shared with TRBD1. CDR3 length equals 16 residues. Per the germline V gene, CDR1 is SGHTA and CDR2 is FQGNSA. V shed 1 base and J 0 bases; nucleotides not matched to a gene: 5. CDR3 region: CASSLVDRAYQETQYF. CDR3 DNA sequence: TGTGCCAGCAGCTTAGTAGACAGGGCGTACCAAGAGACCCAGTACTTC.